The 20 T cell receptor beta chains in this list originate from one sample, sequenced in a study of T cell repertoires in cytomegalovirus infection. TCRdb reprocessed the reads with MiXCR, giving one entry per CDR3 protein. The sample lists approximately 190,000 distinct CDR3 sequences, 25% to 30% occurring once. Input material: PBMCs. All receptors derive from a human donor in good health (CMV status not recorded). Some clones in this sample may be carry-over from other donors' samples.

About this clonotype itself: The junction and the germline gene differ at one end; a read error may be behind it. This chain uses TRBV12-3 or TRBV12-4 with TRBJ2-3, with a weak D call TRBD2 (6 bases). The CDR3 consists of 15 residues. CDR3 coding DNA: TGTGCCAGCAGTCTAGCGTGGAGCGACACAGATACGCAGTATTTT. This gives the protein CASSLAWSDTDTQYF.

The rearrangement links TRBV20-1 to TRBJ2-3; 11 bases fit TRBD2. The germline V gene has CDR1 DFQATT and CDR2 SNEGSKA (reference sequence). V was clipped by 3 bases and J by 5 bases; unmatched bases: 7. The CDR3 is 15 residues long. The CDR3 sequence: CSASDLAGGKDTQYF. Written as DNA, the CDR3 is TGCAGTGCTAGTGACCTAGCGGGGGGCAAAGATACGCAGTATTTT.

The CDR3 DNA reads as TGCAGTGCTAGAGTCGACGGTCCATCGGGCCCTCAGCCCCAGCATTTT. The encoded protein is CSARVDGPSGPQPQHF. The V gene is TRBV20-1, the J gene TRBJ1-5; unclear D gene. Trimming removed 1 base at V and 6 bases at J, with 19 bases between. Per germline, CDR1 DFQATT and CDR2 SNEGSKA (reference sequence). The CDR3 is 16 residues long.

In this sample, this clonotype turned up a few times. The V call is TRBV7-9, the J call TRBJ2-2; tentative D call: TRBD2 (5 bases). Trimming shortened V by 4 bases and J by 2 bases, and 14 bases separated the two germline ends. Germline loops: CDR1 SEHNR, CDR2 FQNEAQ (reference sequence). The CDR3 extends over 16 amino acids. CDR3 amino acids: CASSSPGRTNTGELFF. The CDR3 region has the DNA TGTGCCAGCAGCTCGCCCGGACGGACTAACACCGGGGAGCTGTTTTTT.

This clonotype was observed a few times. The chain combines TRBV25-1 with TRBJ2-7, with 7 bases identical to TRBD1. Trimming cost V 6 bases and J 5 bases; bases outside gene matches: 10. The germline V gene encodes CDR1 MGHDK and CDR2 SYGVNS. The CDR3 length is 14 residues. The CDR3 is CASSQQGNGNEQYF. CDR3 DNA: TGTGCCAGCAGCCAACAGGGGAATGGCAACGAGCAGTACTTC.

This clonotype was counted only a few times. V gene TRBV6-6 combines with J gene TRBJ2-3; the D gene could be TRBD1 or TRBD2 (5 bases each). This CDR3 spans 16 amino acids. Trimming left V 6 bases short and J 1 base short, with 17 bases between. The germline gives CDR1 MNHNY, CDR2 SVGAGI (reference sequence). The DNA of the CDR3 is TGTGCCAGCAGACCTTTTCCGGGGCAACGCACAGATACGCAGTATTTT. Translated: CASRPFPGQRTDTQYF.

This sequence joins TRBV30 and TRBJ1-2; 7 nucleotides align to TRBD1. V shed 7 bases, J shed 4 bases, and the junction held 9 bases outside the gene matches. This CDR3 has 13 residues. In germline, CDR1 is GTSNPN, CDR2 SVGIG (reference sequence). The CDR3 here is CASGRDRPYGYTF. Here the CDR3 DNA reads TGTGCCTCTGGACGGGACAGACCCTATGGCTACACCTTC. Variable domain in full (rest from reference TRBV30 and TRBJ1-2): SQTIHQWPATLVQPVGSPLSLECTVEGTSNPNLYWYRQAAGRGLQLLFYSVGIGQISSEVPQNLSASRPQDRQFILSSKKLLLSDSGFYLCASGRDRPYGYTFGSGTRLTVV.

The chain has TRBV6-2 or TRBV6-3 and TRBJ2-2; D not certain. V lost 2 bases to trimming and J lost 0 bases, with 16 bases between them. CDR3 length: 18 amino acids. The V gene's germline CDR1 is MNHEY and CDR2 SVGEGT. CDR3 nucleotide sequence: TGTGCCAGCAGTTACGGGAAGGAACCGGGCCCGAACACCGGGGAGCTGTTTTTT. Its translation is CASSYGKEPGPNTGELFF.

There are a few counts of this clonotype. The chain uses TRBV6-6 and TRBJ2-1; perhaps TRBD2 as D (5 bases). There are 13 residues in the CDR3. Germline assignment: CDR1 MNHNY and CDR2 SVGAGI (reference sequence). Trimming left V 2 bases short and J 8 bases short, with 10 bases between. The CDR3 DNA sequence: TGTGCCAGCAGTTACAGGGAGAAAGATGAGCAGTTCTTC. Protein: CASSYREKDEQFF.

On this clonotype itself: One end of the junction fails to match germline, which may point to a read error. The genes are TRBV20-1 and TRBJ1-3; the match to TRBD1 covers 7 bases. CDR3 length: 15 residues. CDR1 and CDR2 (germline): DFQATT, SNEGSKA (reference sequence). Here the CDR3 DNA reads TGCAGTGCTAGCGACAGGGACCCATCTGGAGACACCGTATATTTT. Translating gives CSASDRDPSGDTVYF.

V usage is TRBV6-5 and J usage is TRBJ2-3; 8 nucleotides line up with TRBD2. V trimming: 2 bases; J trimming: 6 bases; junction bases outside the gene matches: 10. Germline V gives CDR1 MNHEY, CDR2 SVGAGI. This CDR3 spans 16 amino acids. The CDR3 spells CASSYVTSGVSDTQYF. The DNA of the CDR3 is TGTGCCAGCAGTTACGTTACTAGCGGCGTGTCGGATACGCAGTATTTT.

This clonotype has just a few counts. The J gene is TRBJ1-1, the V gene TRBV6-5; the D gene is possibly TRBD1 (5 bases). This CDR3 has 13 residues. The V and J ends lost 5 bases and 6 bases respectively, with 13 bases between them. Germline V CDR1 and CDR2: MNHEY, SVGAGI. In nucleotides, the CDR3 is TGTGCCAGCAGTCTCGGGACGATCGCTGAAGCTTTCTTT. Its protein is CASSLGTIAEAFF.

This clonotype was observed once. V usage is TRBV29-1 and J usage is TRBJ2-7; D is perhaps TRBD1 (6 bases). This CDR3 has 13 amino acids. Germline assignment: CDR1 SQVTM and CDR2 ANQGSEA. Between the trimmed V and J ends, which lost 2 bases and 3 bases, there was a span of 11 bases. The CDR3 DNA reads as TGCAGCGTTGAAACAGGGATGCTCTACGAGCAGTACTTC. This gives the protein CSVETGMLYEQYF.

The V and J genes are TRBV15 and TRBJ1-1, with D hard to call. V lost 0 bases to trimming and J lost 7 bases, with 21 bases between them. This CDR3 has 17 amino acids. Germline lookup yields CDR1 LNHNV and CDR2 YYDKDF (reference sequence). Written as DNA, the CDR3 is TGTGCCACCAGCAGAGATAGGGAGGAGCAGCCCCAACTTGAAGCTTTCTTT. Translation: CATSRDREEQPQLEAFF.

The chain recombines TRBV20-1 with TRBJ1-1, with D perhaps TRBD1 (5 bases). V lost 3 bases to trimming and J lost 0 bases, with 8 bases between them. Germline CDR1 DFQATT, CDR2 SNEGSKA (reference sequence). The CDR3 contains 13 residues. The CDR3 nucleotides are TGCAGTGCTAGTCGGGGCGTGAACACTGAAGCTTTCTTT. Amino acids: CSASRGVNTEAFF.

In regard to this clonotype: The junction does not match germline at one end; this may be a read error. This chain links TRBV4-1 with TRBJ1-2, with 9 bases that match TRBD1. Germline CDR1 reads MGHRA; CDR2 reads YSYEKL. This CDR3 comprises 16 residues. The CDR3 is CDSSQAGTGIIADYTF. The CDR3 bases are TGCGACAGCAGCCAAGCCGGGACAGGGATAATTGCTGACTACACCTTC.

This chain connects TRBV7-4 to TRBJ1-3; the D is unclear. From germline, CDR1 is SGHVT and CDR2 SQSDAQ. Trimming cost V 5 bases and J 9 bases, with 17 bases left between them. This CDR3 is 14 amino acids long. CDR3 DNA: TGTGCCAGCAGCCCCGTGGTTCTGGAGATCACCATATATTTT. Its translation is CASSPVVLEITIYF.

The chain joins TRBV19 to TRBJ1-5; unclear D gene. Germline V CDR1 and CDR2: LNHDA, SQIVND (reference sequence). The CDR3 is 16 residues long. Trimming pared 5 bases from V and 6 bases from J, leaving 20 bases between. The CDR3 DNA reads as TGTGCCAGTAGTCCCACCGAGGGATTTGAGAGTCAGCCCCAGCATTTT. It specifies CASSPTEGFESQPQHF.

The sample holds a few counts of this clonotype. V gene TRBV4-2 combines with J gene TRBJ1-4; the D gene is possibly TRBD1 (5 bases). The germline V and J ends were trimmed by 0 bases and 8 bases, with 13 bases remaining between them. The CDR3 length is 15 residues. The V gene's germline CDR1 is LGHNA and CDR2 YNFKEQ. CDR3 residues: CASSQDLQEGEKLFF. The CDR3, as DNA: TGTGCCAGCAGCCAAGATCTACAAGAGGGGGAAAAACTGTTTTTT.

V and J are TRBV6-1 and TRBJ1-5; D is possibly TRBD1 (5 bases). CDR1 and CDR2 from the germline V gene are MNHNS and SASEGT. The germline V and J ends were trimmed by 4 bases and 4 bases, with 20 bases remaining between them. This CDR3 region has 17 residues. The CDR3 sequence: CASSAQTRDGQNQPQHF. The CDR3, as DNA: TGTGCCAGCAGTGCCCAGACCCGGGACGGTCAAAATCAGCCCCAGCATTTT.